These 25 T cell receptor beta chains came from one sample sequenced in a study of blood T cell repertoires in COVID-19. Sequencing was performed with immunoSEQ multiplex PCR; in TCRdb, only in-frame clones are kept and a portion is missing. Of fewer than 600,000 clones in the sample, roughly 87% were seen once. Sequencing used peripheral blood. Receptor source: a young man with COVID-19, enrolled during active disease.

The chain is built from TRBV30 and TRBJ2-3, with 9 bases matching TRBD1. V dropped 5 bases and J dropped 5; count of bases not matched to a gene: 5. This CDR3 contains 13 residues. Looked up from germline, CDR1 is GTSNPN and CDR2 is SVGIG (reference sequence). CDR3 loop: CAWEQGAGDTQYF. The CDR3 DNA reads TGTGCCTGGGAACAGGGGGCGGGAGATACGCAGTATTTT.

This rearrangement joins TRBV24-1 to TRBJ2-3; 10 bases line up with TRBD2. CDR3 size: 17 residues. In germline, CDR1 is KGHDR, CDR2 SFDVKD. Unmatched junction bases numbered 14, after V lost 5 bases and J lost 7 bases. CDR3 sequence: CATSASWGLAGEYTQYF. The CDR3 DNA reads TGTGCCACCAGTGCCTCATGGGGGCTAGCGGGAGAATATACGCAGTATTTT.

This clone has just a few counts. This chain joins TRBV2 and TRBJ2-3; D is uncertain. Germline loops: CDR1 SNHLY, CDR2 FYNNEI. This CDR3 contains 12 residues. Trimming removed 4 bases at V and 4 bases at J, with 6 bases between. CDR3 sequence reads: CASSAIADTQYF. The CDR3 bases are TGTGCCAGCAGTGCTATAGCAGATACGCAGTATTTT.

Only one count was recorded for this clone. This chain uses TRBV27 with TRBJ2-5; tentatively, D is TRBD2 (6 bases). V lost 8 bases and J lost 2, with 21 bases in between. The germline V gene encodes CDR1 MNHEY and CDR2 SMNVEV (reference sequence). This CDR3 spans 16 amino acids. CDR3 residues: CASPFPLSGVQETQYF. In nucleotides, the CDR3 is TGTGCCAGCCCCTTCCCACTGTCGGGGGTACAAGAGACCCAGTACTTC.

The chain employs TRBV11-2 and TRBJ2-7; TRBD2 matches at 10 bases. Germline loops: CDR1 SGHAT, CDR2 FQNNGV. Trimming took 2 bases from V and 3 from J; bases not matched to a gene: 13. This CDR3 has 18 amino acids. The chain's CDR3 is CASSLSKRSGRVIYEQYF. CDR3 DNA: TGTGCCAGCAGCTTAAGTAAGCGGAGCGGGAGGGTAATCTACGAGCAGTACTTC.

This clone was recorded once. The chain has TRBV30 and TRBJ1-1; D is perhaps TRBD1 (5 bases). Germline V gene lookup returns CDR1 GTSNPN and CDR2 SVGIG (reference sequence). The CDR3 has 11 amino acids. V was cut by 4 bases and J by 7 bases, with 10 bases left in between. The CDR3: CAWTAQGEAFF. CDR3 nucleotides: TGTGCCTGGACAGCTCAGGGTGAAGCTTTCTTT. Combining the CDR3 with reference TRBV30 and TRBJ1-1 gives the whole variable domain SQTIHQWPATLVQPVGSPLSLECTVEGTSNPNLYWYRQAAGRGLQLLFYSVGIGQISSEVPQNLSASRPQDRQFILSSKKLLLSDSGFYLCAWTAQGEAFFGQGTRLTVV.

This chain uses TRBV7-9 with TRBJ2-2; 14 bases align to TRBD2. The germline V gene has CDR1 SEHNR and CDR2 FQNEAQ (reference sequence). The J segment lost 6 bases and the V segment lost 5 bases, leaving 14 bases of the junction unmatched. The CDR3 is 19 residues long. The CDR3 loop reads CASSQRLAGGPTGSGELFF. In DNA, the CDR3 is TGTGCCAGCAGCCAACGACTAGCGGGAGGGCCGACTGGATCCGGGGAGCTGTTTTTT.

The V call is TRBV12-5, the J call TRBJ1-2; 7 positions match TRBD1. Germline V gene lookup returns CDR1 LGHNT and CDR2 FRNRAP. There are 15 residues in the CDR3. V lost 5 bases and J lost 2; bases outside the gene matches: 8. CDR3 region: CASGLRDRANYGYTF. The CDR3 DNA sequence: TGTGCTAGTGGTCTGCGCGACAGGGCGAACTATGGCTACACCTTC.

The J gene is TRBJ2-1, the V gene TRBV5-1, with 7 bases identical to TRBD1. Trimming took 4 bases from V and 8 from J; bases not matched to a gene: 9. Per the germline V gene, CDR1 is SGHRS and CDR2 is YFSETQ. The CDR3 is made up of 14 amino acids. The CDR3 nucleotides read TGCGCCAGCAGCCCTGAACCACAGGGGCATGAGCAGTTCTTC. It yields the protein CASSPEPQGHEQFF.

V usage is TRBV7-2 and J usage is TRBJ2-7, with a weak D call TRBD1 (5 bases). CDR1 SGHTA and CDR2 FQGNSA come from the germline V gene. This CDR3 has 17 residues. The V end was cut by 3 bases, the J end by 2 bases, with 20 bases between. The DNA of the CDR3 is TGTGCCAGCAGCTTGTCGTTGGGGCCGAACTCCCCCTACGAGCAGTACTTC. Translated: CASSLSLGPNSPYEQYF.

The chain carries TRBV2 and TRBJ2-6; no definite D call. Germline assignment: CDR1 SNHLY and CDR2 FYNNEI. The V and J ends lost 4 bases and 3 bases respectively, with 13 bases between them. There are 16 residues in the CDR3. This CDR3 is CASSVFRVGGANVLTF. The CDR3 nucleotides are TGTGCCAGCAGTGTTTTTCGGGTTGGTGGGGCCAACGTCCTGACTTTC.

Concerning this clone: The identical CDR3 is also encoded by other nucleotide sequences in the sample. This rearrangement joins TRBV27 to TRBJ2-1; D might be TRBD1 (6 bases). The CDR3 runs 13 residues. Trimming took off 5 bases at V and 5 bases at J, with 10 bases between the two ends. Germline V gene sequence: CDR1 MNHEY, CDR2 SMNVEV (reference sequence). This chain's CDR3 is CASSLTGNNEQFF. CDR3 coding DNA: TGTGCCAGCAGTCTTACAGGGAACAATGAGCAGTTCTTC.

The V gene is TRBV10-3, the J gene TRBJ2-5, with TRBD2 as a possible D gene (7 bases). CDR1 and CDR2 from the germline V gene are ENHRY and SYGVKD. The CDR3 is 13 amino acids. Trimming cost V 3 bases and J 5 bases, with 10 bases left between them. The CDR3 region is CAISDGGGETQYF. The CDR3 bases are TGTGCCATCAGTGACGGCGGGGGCGAGACCCAGTACTTC.

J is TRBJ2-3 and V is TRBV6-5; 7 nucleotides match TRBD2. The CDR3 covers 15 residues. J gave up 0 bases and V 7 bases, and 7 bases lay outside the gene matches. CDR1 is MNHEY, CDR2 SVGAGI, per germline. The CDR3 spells CASTAAGVSTDTQYF. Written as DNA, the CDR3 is TGTGCCAGCACCGCGGCGGGGGTCAGCACAGATACGCAGTATTTT.

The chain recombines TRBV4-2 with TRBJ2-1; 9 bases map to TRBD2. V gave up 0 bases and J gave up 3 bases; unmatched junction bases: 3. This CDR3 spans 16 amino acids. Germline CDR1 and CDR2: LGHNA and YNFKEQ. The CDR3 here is CASSQEAGGLYNEQFF. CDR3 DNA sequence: TGTGCCAGCAGCCAAGAAGCGGGGGGCCTCTACAATGAGCAGTTCTTC.

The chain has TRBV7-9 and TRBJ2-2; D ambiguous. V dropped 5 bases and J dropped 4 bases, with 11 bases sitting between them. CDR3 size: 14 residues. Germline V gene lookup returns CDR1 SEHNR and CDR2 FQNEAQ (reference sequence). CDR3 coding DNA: TGTGCCAGCAGCCCACAGTTATCCACCGGGGAGCTGTTTTTT. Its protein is CASSPQLSTGELFF.

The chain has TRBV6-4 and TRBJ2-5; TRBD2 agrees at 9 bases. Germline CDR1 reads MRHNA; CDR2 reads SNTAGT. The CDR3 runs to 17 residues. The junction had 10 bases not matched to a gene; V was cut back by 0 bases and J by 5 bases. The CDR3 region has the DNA TGTGCCAGCAGTGACTCCCCCGGAGCGGGAGGTTGTGAGACCCAGTACTTC. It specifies CASSDSPGAGGCETQYF.

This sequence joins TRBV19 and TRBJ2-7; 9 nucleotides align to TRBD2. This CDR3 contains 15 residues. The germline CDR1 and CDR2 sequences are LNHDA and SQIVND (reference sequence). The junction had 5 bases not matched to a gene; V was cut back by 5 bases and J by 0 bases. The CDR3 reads CASSFASGVSYEQYF. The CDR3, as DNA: TGTGCCAGTAGTTTTGCTAGCGGGGTCTCCTACGAGCAGTACTTC.

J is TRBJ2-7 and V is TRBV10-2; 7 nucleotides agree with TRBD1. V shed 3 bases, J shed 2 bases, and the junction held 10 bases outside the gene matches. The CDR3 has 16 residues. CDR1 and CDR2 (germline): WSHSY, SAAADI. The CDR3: CASSEFLGTETYEQYF. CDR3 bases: TGCGCCAGCAGTGAATTTCTCGGGACAGAGACCTACGAGCAGTACTTC.

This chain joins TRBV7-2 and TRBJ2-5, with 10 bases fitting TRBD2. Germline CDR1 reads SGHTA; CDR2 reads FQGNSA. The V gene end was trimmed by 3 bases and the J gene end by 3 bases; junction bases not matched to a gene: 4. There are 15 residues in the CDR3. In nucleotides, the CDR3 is TGTGCCAGCAGCTTCCATGGACTAGCGGAAGAGACCCAGTACTTC. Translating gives CASSFHGLAEETQYF. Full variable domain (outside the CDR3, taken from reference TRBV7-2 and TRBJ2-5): GAGVSQSPSNKVTEKGKDVELRCDPISGHTALYWYRQSLGQGLEFLIYFQGNSAPDKSGLPSDRFSAERTGGSVSTLTIQRTQQEDSAVYLCASSFHGLAEETQYFGPGTRLLVL.

The CDR3 coding sequence is TGCGCCAGCAGCTTGGCCCGTGGAAGAAGGGGCAATGAGCAGTTCTTC. As protein: CASSLARGRRGNEQFF. This chain links TRBV5-1 with TRBJ2-1; possibly TRBD1 for D (5 bases). The CDR3 contains 16 residues. The ends were cut back, 0 bases at V and 6 bases at J, with 16 bases in the middle. Per germline, CDR1 SGHRS and CDR2 YFSETQ.

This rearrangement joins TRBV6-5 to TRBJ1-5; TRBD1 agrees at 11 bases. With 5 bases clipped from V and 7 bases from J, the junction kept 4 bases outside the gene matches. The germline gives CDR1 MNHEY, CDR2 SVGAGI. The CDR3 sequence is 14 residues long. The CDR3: CASSTGQGAQPQHF. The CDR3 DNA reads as TGTGCCAGCAGTACCGGACAGGGGGCGCAGCCCCAGCATTTT.

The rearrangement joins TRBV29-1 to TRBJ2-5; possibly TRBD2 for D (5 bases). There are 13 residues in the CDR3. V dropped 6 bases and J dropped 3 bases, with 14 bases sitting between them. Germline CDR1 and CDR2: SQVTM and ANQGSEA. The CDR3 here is CSVPTDSKETQYF. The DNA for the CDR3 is TGCAGCGTACCGACGGACTCAAAAGAGACCCAGTACTTC.

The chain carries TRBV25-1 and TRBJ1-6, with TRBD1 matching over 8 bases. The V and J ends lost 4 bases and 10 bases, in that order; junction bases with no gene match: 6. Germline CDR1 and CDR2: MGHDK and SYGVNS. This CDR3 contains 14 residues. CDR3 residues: CASSARQGHSPLHF. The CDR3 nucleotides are TGTGCCAGCAGTGCCCGACAGGGGCACTCACCCCTCCACTTT.

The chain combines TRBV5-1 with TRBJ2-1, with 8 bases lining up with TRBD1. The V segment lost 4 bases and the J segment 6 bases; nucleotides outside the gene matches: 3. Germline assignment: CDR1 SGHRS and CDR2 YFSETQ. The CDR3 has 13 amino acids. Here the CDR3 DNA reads TGCGCCAGCAGCCTAGGACAGGGCAATGAGCAGTTCTTC. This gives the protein CASSLGQGNEQFF.